A single sample gave rise to the 19 T cell receptor beta chains below, sequenced in a study of T cell responses to AZD1222 COVID-19 vaccine. Produced via immunoSEQ multiplex PCR; TCRdb's table is partial and in-frame only. The data show about 200,000 clones, with about 93% seen just once and around 1% held by the top ten. The sample consisted of peripheral blood, taken 28 days after the second AZD1222 dose. The receptors were gathered from an adult who received the AZD1222 COVID-19 vaccine.

This chain connects TRBV24-1 to TRBJ2-1, with TRBD1 matching over 11 bases. Germline loops: CDR1 KGHDR, CDR2 SFDVKD. Losses at the gene ends were 3 bases for V and 2 bases for J; bases not matched to a gene: 2. The CDR3 totals 16 residues. In nucleotides, the CDR3 is TGTGCCACCAGTGATGGGACAGGGGGGCCCTACAATGAGCAGTTCTTC. Translation gives CATSDGTGGPYNEQFF.

The chain combines TRBV9 with TRBJ1-3, with no clear D. This CDR3 is 14 amino acids long. Germline V gives CDR1 SGDLS, CDR2 YYNGEE. Trimming pared 0 bases from V and 0 bases from J, leaving 4 bases between. In DNA, the CDR3 is TGTGCCAGCAGCGTAGGGCGCTCTGGAAACACCATATATTTT. Amino acids: CASSVGRSGNTIYF. Full variable domain (rest looked up from reference TRBV9 and TRBJ1-3): DSGVTQTPKHLITATGQRVTLRCSPRSGDLSVYWYQQSLDQGLQFLIQYYNGEERAKGNILERFSAQQFPDLHSELNLSSLELGDSALYFCASSVGRSGNTIYFGEGSWLTVV.

This chain connects TRBV7-2 to TRBJ1-4; D is possibly TRBD1 (6 bases). V lost 1 base to trimming and J lost 7 bases, with 10 bases between them. This CDR3 has 14 residues. Germline lookup yields CDR1 SGHTA and CDR2 FQGNSA. CDR3 coding DNA: TGTGCCAGCAGCTTAGGGGGGCAGAGTGAAAAACTGTTTTTT. Its protein product is CASSLGGQSEKLFF.

J is TRBJ1-6 and V is TRBV7-3; the D is unclear. This CDR3 has 14 residues. Germline lookup yields CDR1 SGHTA and CDR2 FQGTGA. The germline V and J ends were trimmed by 1 base and 10 bases, with 11 bases remaining between them. CDR3 in amino acids: CASSLIGSGSPLHF. CDR3 DNA: TGTGCCAGCAGCTTAATTGGGTCGGGGTCACCCCTCCACTTT.

This chain links TRBV18 with TRBJ2-5, with a possible D match to TRBD2 (6 bases). This CDR3 contains 14 residues. Germline-derived CDR1 and CDR2 are KGHSH and LQKENI. V gave up 3 bases and J gave up 5 bases, with 13 bases separating them. In nucleotides, the CDR3 is TGTGCCAGCTCACCGGGACCGGGGAGGGAGACCCAGTACTTC. Protein sequence: CASSPGPGRETQYF.

The chain recombines TRBV6-8 with TRBJ2-7, with D maybe TRBD2 (5 bases). V was shortened by 8 bases and J by 0 bases, with 14 bases between the two germline ends. Germline lookup yields CDR1 MNHGY and CDR2 SAAAGT. The CDR3 length is 14 residues. The CDR3 DNA is TGTGCCAGCGGGGAGAACAGCCACTCCTACGAGCAGTACTTC. This sequence encodes CASGENSHSYEQYF.

This clone was picked up a small number of times. Distinct nucleotide sequences in the sample also encode this CDR3. V gene TRBV18 combines with J gene TRBJ1-2; the D is unclear. Germline V gene data show CDR1 as KGHSH and CDR2 as LQKENI. V shed 0 bases and J shed 4 bases, with 9 bases lying between them. The CDR3 sequence is 14 residues long. The CDR3 loop is CASSPPTESYGYTF. CDR3 nucleotide sequence: TGTGCCAGCTCACCACCCACAGAGTCCTATGGCTACACCTTC.

The rearrangement joins TRBV18 to TRBJ2-4; D gene ambiguous. The CDR3 contains 14 residues. Germline V CDR1 and CDR2: KGHSH, LQKENI. V lost 5 bases to trimming and J lost 3 bases, with 11 bases between them. This chain's CDR3 is CASSWLMDKNIQYF. In nucleotides, the CDR3 is TGTGCCAGCTCATGGTTGATGGACAAAAACATTCAGTACTTC.

This clone was picked up one time. The V gene is TRBV7-3, the J gene TRBJ1-2, with unresolved D. The CDR3 has 13 amino acids. Per the germline V gene, CDR1 is SGHTA and CDR2 is FQGTGA. V was cut by 3 bases and J by 8 bases, with 13 bases left in between. The CDR3 spells CASSLRRTDGYTF. CDR3 sequence (DNA): TGTGCCAGCAGCTTGCGGCGAACGGACGGCTACACCTTC.

CDR3: CASSYSRGDGYTF. CDR3 nucleotides: TGTGCCAGCAGTTACTCGAGGGGCGATGGCTACACCTTC. The chain carries TRBV6-6 and TRBJ1-2; D is perhaps TRBD1 (5 bases). This CDR3 is 13 amino acids long. Trimming left V 0 bases short and J 6 bases short, with 8 bases between. Per germline, CDR1 MNHNY and CDR2 SVGAGI (reference sequence).

The rearrangement links TRBV6-5 to TRBJ1-1, with D tentatively TRBD1 (5 bases). Between the trimmed V and J ends, which lost 5 bases and 5 bases, there was a span of 15 bases. There are 14 residues in the CDR3. CDR1 and CDR2 from the germline V gene are MNHEY and SVGAGI. For the CDR3, the DNA is TGTGCCAGCAGTCCCGAGCAGGGTAGGACTGAAGCTTTCTTT. This sequence encodes CASSPEQGRTEAFF.

V and J are TRBV5-1 and TRBJ1-6; D not certain. Trimming pared 0 bases from V and 7 bases from J, leaving 8 bases between. Germline V gives CDR1 SGHRS, CDR2 YFSETQ. The CDR3 runs 14 residues. DNA of the CDR3: TGCGCCAGCAGCTTGGCCGAAGGGAATTCACCCCTCCACTTT. Protein product: CASSLAEGNSPLHF.

This chain joins TRBV20-1 and TRBJ1-5; D is uncertain. From germline, CDR1 is DFQATT and CDR2 SNEGSKA (reference sequence). Trimming took 3 bases from V and 4 from J, leaving 4 bases between them. The CDR3 has 11 amino acids. The CDR3 region is CSASQNQPQHF. The DNA of the CDR3 is TGCAGTGCTAGCCAGAATCAGCCCCAGCATTTT.

Only one count was recorded for this clone. The CDR3 sequence is CASSIRDNLGYTF. Written as DNA, the CDR3 is TGTGCCAGTAGTATACGGGACAATTTAGGCTACACCTTC. This chain connects TRBV19 to TRBJ1-2; D is possibly TRBD1 (6 bases). Looked up from germline, CDR1 is LNHDA and CDR2 is SQIVND (reference sequence). The V and J ends lost 2 bases and 8 bases respectively, with 12 bases between them. CDR3 size: 13 residues.

The chain links TRBV7-3 to TRBJ2-1; D remains unclear. This CDR3 contains 15 residues. The germline V gene encodes CDR1 SGHTA and CDR2 FQGTGA. V dropped 5 bases and J dropped 0 bases, with 11 bases sitting between them. CDR3 DNA sequence: TGTGCCAGCAGCACACCAGCGAGCTCCTACAATGAGCAGTTCTTC. Translated, it gives CASSTPASSYNEQFF. The complete variable domain, with remaining parts taken from reference TRBV7-3 and TRBJ2-1, reads GAGVSQTPSNKVTEKGKYVELRCDPISGHTALYWYRQSLGQGPEFLIYFQGTGAADDSGLPNDRFFAVRPEGSVSTLKIQRTERGDSAVYLCASSTPASSYNEQFFGPGTRLTVL.

V and J are TRBV13 and TRBJ1-3; tentatively, D is TRBD1 (5 bases). With 4 bases removed from V and 8 bases from J, the gap between germline ends came to 12 bases. The CDR3 loop spans 13 amino acids. Germline assignment: CDR1 PRHDT and CDR2 FYEKMQ (reference sequence). CDR3 protein: CASSWKGLYTIYF. The CDR3 nucleotides read TGTGCCAGCAGCTGGAAGGGGTTGTACACCATATATTTT. The whole variable domain, filled in from reference TRBV13 and TRBJ1-3, reads AAGVIQSPRHLIKEKRETATLKCYPIPRHDTVYWYQQGPGQDPQFLISFYEKMQSDKGSIPDRFSAQQFSDYHSELNMSSLELGDSALYFCASSWKGLYTIYFGEGSWLTVV.

The CDR3 region is CASRTGNEKLFF. For the CDR3, the DNA is TGTGCCAGTAGGACGGGAAATGAAAAACTGTTTTTT. The rearrangement links TRBV7-9 to TRBJ1-4; D not certain. CDR1 and CDR2 (germline): SEHNR, FQNEAQ (reference sequence). This CDR3 has 12 amino acids. With 9 bases removed from V and 5 bases from J, the gap between germline ends came to 10 bases.

V is TRBV5-8 and J is TRBJ1-1; D is ambiguous. The CDR3 consists of 14 residues. Per germline, CDR1 SGHTS and CDR2 YDEGEE. V lost 4 bases, J lost 1 base, and 11 bases lay in between. The CDR3 DNA follows: TGTGCCAGCAGCCCCCAGAGAGGGAACACTGAAGCTTTCTTT. It translates to CASSPQRGNTEAFF.

This sequence joins TRBV7-3 and TRBJ2-1, with a possible D match to TRBD1 (5 bases). This CDR3 comprises 15 residues. CDR1 is SGHTA and CDR2 is FQGTGA in the germline V gene. The V end lost 5 bases, the J end lost 0 bases, and 11 bases lay between the germline ends. The CDR3 bases are TGTGCCAGCAGCGCAGACACAGGCTCCTACAATGAGCAGTTCTTC. It translates to CASSADTGSYNEQFF.